The clone carrying this TCR beta chain was seen more than once but under ten times. Authors' data handling: For nucleated cells, counts were estimated from reference gene primer amplification. Some clones are missing from TCRdb's copy, which holds only in-frame ones; the method was immunoSEQ multiplex PCR. V and J calls and clone size are those listed in that table; D and trimming were worked out from the DNA. Of fewer than 120,000 clones in the sample, roughly 85% are singletons; the top ten hold about 5%. The entry originates in a study of blood T cell repertoires in COVID-19. Study as a whole: Some COVID-19 samples were acute and others convalescent; all came from the United States, Italy and Spain. PBMCs, B-cell-depleted T cells, or T cells provided the cDNA or gDNA that made up the material.

After removal of 6 bases from V and 8 bases from J, the junction contained 24 bases not matched to a gene. This CDR3 spans 19 amino acids. Germline V gene lookup returns CDR1 SGHTA and CDR2 FQGNSA. This TCR came from a human donor in a cohort sampled during active COVID-19. Sample: peripheral blood. The chain joins TRBV7-2 to TRBJ2-2; TRBD1 aligns across 7 bases. CDR3 residues: CASSFGQEFVAGRPGELFF. The CDR3 bases are TGTGCCAGCAGTTTCGGACAGGAATTTGTTGCGGGTCGTCCTGGGGAGCTGTTTTTT.